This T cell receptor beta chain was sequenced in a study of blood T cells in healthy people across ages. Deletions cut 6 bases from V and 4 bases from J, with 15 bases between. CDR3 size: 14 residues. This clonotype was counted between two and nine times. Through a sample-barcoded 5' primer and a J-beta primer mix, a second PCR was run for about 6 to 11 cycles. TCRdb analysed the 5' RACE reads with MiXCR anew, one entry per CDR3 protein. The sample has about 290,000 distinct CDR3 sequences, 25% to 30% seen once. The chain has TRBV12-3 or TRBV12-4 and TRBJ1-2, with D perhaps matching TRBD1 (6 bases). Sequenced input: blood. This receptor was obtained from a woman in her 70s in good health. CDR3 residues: CASSPGGPLYGYTF. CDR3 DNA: TGTGCCAGCAGCCCGGGGGGGCCACTCTATGGCTACACCTTC.